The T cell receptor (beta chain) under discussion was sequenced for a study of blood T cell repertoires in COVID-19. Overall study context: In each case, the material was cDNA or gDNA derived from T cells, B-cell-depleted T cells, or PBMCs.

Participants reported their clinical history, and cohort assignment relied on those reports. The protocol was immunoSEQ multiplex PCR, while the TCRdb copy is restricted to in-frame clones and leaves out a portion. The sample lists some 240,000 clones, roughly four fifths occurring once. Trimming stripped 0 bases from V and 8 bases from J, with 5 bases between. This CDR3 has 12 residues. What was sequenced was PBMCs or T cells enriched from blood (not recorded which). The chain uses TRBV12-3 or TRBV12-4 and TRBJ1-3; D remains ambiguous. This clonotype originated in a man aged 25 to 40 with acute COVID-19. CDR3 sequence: CASSLAGDTIYF. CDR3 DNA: TGTGCCAGCAGTTTAGCGGGAGACACCATATATTTT.